One and the same sample provided the 32 T cell receptor beta chains below, sequenced in a study of blood T cell repertoires in COVID-19. Only in-frame clones appear in the TCRdb table, and some are missing; sequencing was by immunoSEQ multiplex PCR. In the table there are around 170,000 clones, roughly 83% of which are singletons. Sequencing was carried out using peripheral blood. The receptors stem from a man aged 18-30 years with active or convalescent COVID-19.

The rearrangement uses TRBV5-4 and TRBJ1-2, with TRBD1 matching over 10 bases. The CDR3 is 15 amino acids. V lost 2 bases and J lost 5; bases outside the gene matches: 6. Germline V lookup: CDR1 SGHNT, CDR2 YYREEE (reference sequence). The CDR3 spells CASSLPGQGWYGYTF. CDR3 DNA sequence: TGTGCCAGCAGCTTACCGGGACAGGGGTGGTATGGCTACACCTTC.

The rearrangement joins TRBV7-2 to TRBJ2-1; TRBD2 matches 8 bases. V was pared by 3 bases and J by 4 bases, with 5 bases of the junction left unmatched. This CDR3 is built from 15 residues. The germline V gene has CDR1 SGHTA and CDR2 FQGNSA. The CDR3 nucleotides are TGTGCCAGCAGCTTTTCGGGAGGGCCTTACAATGAGCAGTTCTTC. This encodes CASSFSGGPYNEQFF.

J is TRBJ1-5 and V is TRBV6-5; weak D call: TRBD1 (6 bases). CDR1 and CDR2 (germline): MNHEY, SVGAGI. The CDR3 runs to 13 residues. With 6 bases removed from V and 5 bases from J, the gap between germline ends came to 11 bases. The CDR3 here is CASSRDKDQPQHF. The CDR3 DNA reads as TGTGCCAGCAGCCGGGACAAAGATCAGCCCCAGCATTTT.

This clone appeared a single time. The chain recombines TRBV5-1 with TRBJ1-4; TRBD1 is a possible D gene (5 bases). CDR3 length equals 16 residues. CDR1 is SGHRS and CDR2 is YFSETQ in the germline V gene. Trimming took off 0 bases at V and 0 bases at J, with 9 bases between the two ends. In nucleotides, the CDR3 is TGCGCCAGCAGCTTGGACCAGGGCGCAACTAATGAAAAACTGTTTTTT. This encodes CASSLDQGATNEKLFF.

The rearrangement joins TRBV19 to TRBJ2-1; 9 bases line up with TRBD1. V lost 10 bases to trimming and J lost 2 bases; unmatched junction nucleotides: 3. The germline V gene encodes CDR1 LNHDA and CDR2 SQIVND (reference sequence). The CDR3 is 13 amino acids. CDR3 amino acids: CATRQGAYNEQFF. The CDR3 DNA is TGTGCCACCCGACAGGGGGCCTACAATGAGCAGTTCTTC.

The rearrangement links TRBV15 to TRBJ2-5; TRBD2 matches at 11 bases. Trimming removed 1 base from V and 4 bases from J; junction bases left unmatched: 8. The CDR3 consists of 17 residues. Germline values: CDR1 LNHNV, CDR2 YYDKDF (reference sequence). The CDR3 sequence is CATSRGGASGGRETQYF. The CDR3 coding sequence is TGTGCCACCAGCAGAGGGGGTGCTAGCGGGGGGCGAGAGACCCAGTACTTC.

This chain links TRBV4-1 with TRBJ2-5; possible D gene TRBD2, 5 bases. The CDR3 loop spans 15 amino acids. The V gene lost 3 bases and the J gene lost 5 bases, with 16 bases spanning the gap. Germline V gene data show CDR1 as MGHRA and CDR2 as YSYEKL. CDR3 loop: CASSHGSLARETQYF. CDR3 nucleotide sequence: TGCGCCAGCAGCCATGGGTCCTTAGCGAGGGAGACCCAGTACTTC.

V is TRBV3-1 (or the pseudogene TRBV3-2) and J is TRBJ2-3; TRBD2 is a possible D gene (6 bases). Trimming shortened V by 0 bases and J by 2 bases, and 15 bases separated the two germline ends. CDR1 is LGHDT, CDR2 YNNKEL, per germline (reference sequence). This CDR3 comprises 17 residues. The CDR3 nucleotides are TGTGCCAGCAGCCAAGATCCCGGGAGAGGGGCCACAGATACGCAGTATTTT. Protein product: CASSQDPGRGATDTQYF.

This clone has only a few counts. The chain carries TRBV3-1 (or the pseudogene TRBV3-2) and TRBJ2-3; TRBD2 matches at 8 bases. Germline V gene sequence: CDR1 LGHDT, CDR2 YNNKEL (reference sequence). This CDR3 comprises 16 residues. Germline trimming cut 4 bases from V and 0 bases from J; bases unmatched to any gene: 6. The CDR3 is CASSLRSGASTDTQYF. CDR3 in DNA: TGTGCCAGCAGCCTCCGTAGCGGGGCTAGCACAGATACGCAGTATTTT.

V is TRBV2 and J is TRBJ2-3; D might be TRBD2 (5 bases). CDR3 length equals 12 residues. Trimming pared 7 bases from V and 5 bases from J, leaving 10 bases between. Germline values: CDR1 SNHLY, CDR2 FYNNEI. CDR3: CASNRGGDTQYF. The CDR3 nucleotides are TGTGCCAGCAATCGTGGAGGAGATACGCAGTATTTT. Filled out from reference TRBV2 and TRBJ2-3, the complete variable domain reads EPEVTQTPSHQVTQMGQEVILRCVPISNHLYFYWYRQILGQKVEFLVSFYNNEISEKSEIFDDQFSVERPDGSNFTLKIRSTKLEDSAMYFCASNRGGDTQYFGPGTRLTVL.

The chain recombines TRBV4-3 with TRBJ2-3; the match to TRBD2 covers 7 bases. The length of the CDR3 is 14 residues. V shed 1 base and J 5 bases; nucleotides not matched to a gene: 3. Germline CDR1 and CDR2: LGHNA and YSLEER. The CDR3 spells CASSQGTRKDTQYF. In nucleotides, the CDR3 is TGCGCCAGCAGCCAAGGGACTAGAAAAGATACGCAGTATTTT.

The chain joins TRBV3-1 (or the pseudogene TRBV3-2) to TRBJ1-1; 8 bases align to TRBD1. V shed 4 bases and J 5 bases; nucleotides not matched to a gene: 6. Germline V gene sequence: CDR1 LGHDT, CDR2 YNNKEL (reference sequence). The length of the CDR3 is 14 residues. CDR3 nucleotide sequence: TGTGCCAGCAGCCCTATGGACAGGGAGACTGAAGCTTTCTTT. As protein: CASSPMDRETEAFF.

This clone was seen only once. The rearrangement uses TRBV18 and TRBJ2-1; D unresolved. The V end lost 0 bases, the J end lost 3 bases, and 6 bases lay between the germline ends. Germline values: CDR1 KGHSH, CDR2 LQKENI. This CDR3 has 14 residues. In DNA, the CDR3 is TGTGCCAGCTCACCACCCTCTATCTACAATGAGCAGTTCTTC. This encodes CASSPPSIYNEQFF.

This sequence joins TRBV6-1 and TRBJ1-2, with D hard to call. The CDR3 totals 13 residues. Germline assignment: CDR1 MNHNS and CDR2 SASEGT. Trimming shortened V by 5 bases and J by 3 bases, and 10 bases separated the two germline ends. CDR3 bases: TGTGCCAGCAGTCCCACCGGGGACTATGGCTACACCTTC. Translating it yields CASSPTGDYGYTF.

The chain couples TRBV19 to TRBJ2-3; 9 bases map to TRBD2. J lost 0 bases, V lost 3 bases, and 10 bases had no gene match. Germline loops: CDR1 LNHDA, CDR2 SQIVND (reference sequence). The CDR3 loop spans 18 amino acids. CDR3 region: CASSMSAGGTFSTDTQYF. In DNA, the CDR3 is TGTGCCAGTAGTATGTCCGCGGGGGGGACTTTTAGCACAGATACGCAGTATTTT.

Only one count was recorded for this clone. This chain links TRBV5-5 with TRBJ1-6; the D gene is possibly TRBD1 (6 bases). Germline CDR1 and CDR2: SGHKS and YYEKEE (reference sequence). This CDR3 is built from 16 residues. Trimming removed 4 bases at V and 4 bases at J, with 15 bases between. This chain's CDR3 is CASSAQGKGYNSPLHF. CDR3 in DNA: TGTGCCAGCAGCGCTCAGGGGAAGGGATATAATTCACCCCTCCACTTT.

The chain employs TRBV4-1 and TRBJ1-6, with 9 bases lining up with TRBD1. This CDR3 is 16 amino acids long. With 0 bases clipped from V and 15 bases from J, the junction kept 12 bases outside the gene matches. Germline assignment: CDR1 MGHRA and CDR2 YSYEKL. The CDR3 spells CASSQDAGQGKLSLHF. The CDR3 DNA sequence: TGCGCCAGCAGCCAAGATGCTGGACAGGGGAAGTTAAGCCTCCACTTT.

The V gene is TRBV7-2, the J gene TRBJ1-5; 8 bases map to TRBD1. The V gene end was trimmed by 3 bases and the J gene end by 5 bases; junction bases not matched to a gene: 6. This CDR3 has 15 residues. CDR1 SGHTA and CDR2 FQGNSA come from the germline V gene. The CDR3 bases are TGTGCCAGCAGCTTCGACAGGGGACGTGATCAGCCCCAGCATTTT. Translation: CASSFDRGRDQPQHF. The variable domain in full, completed from reference TRBV7-2 and TRBJ1-5, reads GAGVSQSPSNKVTEKGKDVELRCDPISGHTALYWYRQSLGQGLEFLIYFQGNSAPDKSGLPSDRFSAERTGGSVSTLTIQRTQQEDSAVYLCASSFDRGRDQPQHFGDGTRLSIL.

Regarding this clone: The identical CDR3 is also encoded by other nucleotide sequences in the sample. The chain employs TRBV5-1 and TRBJ2-3, with 12 bases lining up with TRBD2. CDR3 length: 16 residues. Per germline, CDR1 SGHRS and CDR2 YFSETQ. Trimming cost V 2 bases and J 3 bases; bases outside gene matches: 4. This chain's CDR3 is CASSFRTSGETDTQYF. For the CDR3, the DNA is TGCGCCAGCAGCTTCCGGACTAGCGGGGAAACAGATACGCAGTATTTT.

The chain carries TRBV20-1 and TRBJ1-2; D is ambiguous. Germline assignment: CDR1 DFQATT and CDR2 SNEGSKA (reference sequence). The ends were cut back, 5 bases at V and 4 bases at J, with 8 bases in the middle. The CDR3 totals 11 residues. As DNA, the CDR3 is TGCAGTGCTGATTACATCTATGGCTACACCTTC. Its translation: CSADYIYGYTF.

The chain carries TRBV4-2 and TRBJ1-5; possibly TRBD1 for D (5 bases). From germline, CDR1 is LGHNA and CDR2 YNFKEQ. V lost 0 bases and J lost 0, with 18 bases in between. The CDR3 loop spans 19 amino acids. The CDR3 region has the DNA TGTGCCAGCAGCCAAGATATGGGGGACTCGGTCTATAGCAATCAGCCCCAGCATTTT. This encodes CASSQDMGDSVYSNQPQHF.

The chain is built from TRBV29-1 and TRBJ2-7; TRBD1 aligns across 8 bases. This CDR3 spans 15 amino acids. Germline loops: CDR1 SQVTM, CDR2 ANQGSEA. J lost 3 bases, V lost 1 base, and 8 bases had no gene match. The CDR3 spells CSVEAPDREGYEQYF. The CDR3 DNA reads as TGCAGCGTTGAAGCCCCGGACAGGGAAGGCTACGAGCAGTACTTC.

The genes are TRBV27 and TRBJ2-5, with 10 bases lining up with TRBD1. The CDR3 consists of 15 residues. Losses at the gene ends were 5 bases for V and 2 bases for J; bases not matched to a gene: 5. CDR1 and CDR2 (germline): MNHEY, SMNVEV (reference sequence). CDR3 DNA: TGTGCCAGCAGTCCGGGACAGGGGACACAAGAGACCCAGTACTTC. Amino acid sequence: CASSPGQGTQETQYF.

The chain uses TRBV12-1 and TRBJ2-7; the tabulated D call, TRBD1, remains unverified against the DNA. TRBV12-1 is reported as a pseudogene. This CDR3 comprises 15 residues. The CDR3 DNA follows: TGTGCCAGCAGCTATACAGGTGGGTCTGGGTACGAGCAGTACTTC. Amino acid sequence: CASSYTGGSGYEQYF.

The chain has TRBV19 and TRBJ1-4; 8 bases align to TRBD1. V dropped 8 bases and J dropped 8; count of bases not matched to a gene: 7. This CDR3 region has 13 residues. Germline V CDR1 and CDR2: LNHDA, SQIVND (reference sequence). CDR3: CASHQGAGEKLFF. The CDR3 nucleotides read TGTGCCAGTCACCAGGGGGCTGGAGAAAAACTGTTTTTT. Using reference TRBV19 and TRBJ1-4 for the parts outside the CDR3, the full variable domain is DGGITQSPKYLFRKEGQNVTLSCEQNLNHDAMYWYRQDPGQGLRLIYYSQIVNDFQKGDIAEGYSVSREKKESFPLTVTSAQKNPTAFYLCASHQGAGEKLFFGSGTQLSVL.

J is TRBJ1-1 and V is TRBV9; D might be TRBD1 (5 bases). Germline V gene lookup returns CDR1 SGDLS and CDR2 YYNGEE. V was cut by 1 base and J by 11 bases, with 12 bases left in between. The length of the CDR3 is 12 residues. The CDR3 reads CASSVQGGVAFF. CDR3 nucleotides: TGTGCCAGCAGCGTACAGGGTGGGGTCGCTTTCTTT.

This chain connects TRBV7-3 to TRBJ1-1; possible D gene TRBD1, 5 bases. The CDR3 has 14 amino acids. CDR1 and CDR2 from the germline V gene are SGHTA and FQGTGA. The V gene lost 5 bases and the J gene lost 5 bases, with 15 bases spanning the gap. CDR3 in DNA: TGTGCCAGCAGCCCCCGTGGGGGAGGGACTGAAGCTTTCTTT. It encodes CASSPRGGGTEAFF. Supplemented by reference TRBV7-3 and TRBJ1-1, the full variable domain reads GAGVSQTPSNKVTEKGKYVELRCDPISGHTALYWYRQSLGQGPEFLIYFQGTGAADDSGLPNDRFFAVRPEGSVSTLKIQRTERGDSAVYLCASSPRGGGTEAFFGQGTRLTVV.

The J gene is TRBJ2-3, the V gene TRBV11-2, with 10 bases lining up with TRBD2. This CDR3 is built from 17 residues. Germline V gene data show CDR1 as SGHAT and CDR2 as FQNNGV. V lost 3 bases to trimming and J lost 3 bases; unmatched junction nucleotides: 9. The CDR3 is CASSFQPAGGPTDTQYF. The DNA for the CDR3 is TGTGCCAGCAGCTTTCAGCCAGCGGGGGGGCCTACAGATACGCAGTATTTT.

The chain has TRBV11-2 and TRBJ2-1; 10 positions match TRBD2. This CDR3 comprises 17 residues. Germline CDR1 SGHAT, CDR2 FQNNGV. J was trimmed by 10 bases and V by 0 bases; bases with no gene match: 12. As DNA, the CDR3 is TGTGCCAGCAGCTTAGAGGTTAGCGGGGGGCCCCTAGGGGAGCAGTTCTTC. Protein sequence: CASSLEVSGGPLGEQFF.

This clone was picked up one time. CDR3 amino acids: CASSFGGGNEQFF. CDR3 nucleotide sequence: TGTGCCAGCAGTTTTGGGGGGGGAAATGAGCAGTTCTTC. V is TRBV27 and J is TRBJ2-1; 7 nucleotides agree with TRBD2. The CDR3 is 13 residues long. In germline, CDR1 is MNHEY, CDR2 SMNVEV (reference sequence). V lost 3 bases to trimming and J lost 7 bases; unmatched junction nucleotides: 3.

The table lists this clone with a few counts. The rearrangement links TRBV6-4 to TRBJ2-3, with a weak D call TRBD1 (6 bases). The germline V gene has CDR1 MRHNA and CDR2 SNTAGT. V shed 5 bases and J shed 6 bases, with 12 bases lying between them. The CDR3 is 13 residues long. CDR3 residues: CASSRSQGDTQYF. The CDR3 DNA is TGTGCCAGCAGTCGTTCCCAGGGGGATACGCAGTATTTT.

The V gene is TRBV19, the J gene TRBJ2-1; 8 bases match TRBD2. The CDR3 extends over 18 amino acids. The J segment lost 1 base and the V segment lost 2 bases, leaving 10 bases of the junction unmatched. Germline values: CDR1 LNHDA, CDR2 SQIVND (reference sequence). CDR3 protein: CASSISGGRLGSYNEQFF. The CDR3 DNA sequence: TGTGCCAGTAGTATAAGCGGGGGCCGCCTGGGGTCCTACAATGAGCAGTTCTTC.